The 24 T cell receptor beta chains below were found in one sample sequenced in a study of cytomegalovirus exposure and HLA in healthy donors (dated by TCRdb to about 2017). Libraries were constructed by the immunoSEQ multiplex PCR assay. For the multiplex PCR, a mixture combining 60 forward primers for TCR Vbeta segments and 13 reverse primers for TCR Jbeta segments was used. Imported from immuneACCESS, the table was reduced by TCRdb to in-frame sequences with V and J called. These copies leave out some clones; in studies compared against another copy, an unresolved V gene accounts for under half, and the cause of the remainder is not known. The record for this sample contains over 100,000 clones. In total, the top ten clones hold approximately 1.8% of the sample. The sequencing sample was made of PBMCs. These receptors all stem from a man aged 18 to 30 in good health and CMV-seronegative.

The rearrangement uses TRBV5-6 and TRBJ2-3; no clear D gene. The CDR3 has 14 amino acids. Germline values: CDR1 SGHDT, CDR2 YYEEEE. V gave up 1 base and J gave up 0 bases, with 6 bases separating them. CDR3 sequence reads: CASSLRFSTDTQYF. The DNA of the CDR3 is TGTGCCAGCAGCTTGCGGTTTAGCACAGATACGCAGTATTTT. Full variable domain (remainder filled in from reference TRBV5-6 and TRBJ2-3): DAGVTQSPTHLIKTRGQQVTLRCSPKSGHDTVSWYQQALGQGPQFIFQYYEEEERQRGNFPDRFSGHQFPNYSSELNVNALLLGDSALYLCASSLRFSTDTQYFGPGTRLTVL.

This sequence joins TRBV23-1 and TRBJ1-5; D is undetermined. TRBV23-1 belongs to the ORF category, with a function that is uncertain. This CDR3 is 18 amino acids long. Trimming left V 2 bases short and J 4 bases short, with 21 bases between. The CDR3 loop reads CASSQPRSGGSLNQPQHF. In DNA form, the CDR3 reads TGCGCCAGCAGTCAACCGAGGTCGGGCGGGAGCCTAAATCAGCCCCAGCATTTT.

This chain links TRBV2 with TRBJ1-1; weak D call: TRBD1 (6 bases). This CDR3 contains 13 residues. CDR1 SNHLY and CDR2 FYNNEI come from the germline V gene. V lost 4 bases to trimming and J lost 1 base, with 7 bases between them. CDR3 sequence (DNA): TGTGCCAGCAGTGGGACAGCGAACACTGAAGCTTTCTTT. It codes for CASSGTANTEAFF.

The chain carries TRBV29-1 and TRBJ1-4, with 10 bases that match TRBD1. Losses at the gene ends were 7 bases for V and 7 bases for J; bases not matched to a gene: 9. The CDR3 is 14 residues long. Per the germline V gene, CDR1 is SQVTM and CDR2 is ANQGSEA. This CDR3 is CSAGQGTGVEKLFF. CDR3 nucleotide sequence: TGCAGCGCCGGTCAGGGGACAGGGGTTGAAAAACTGTTTTTT.

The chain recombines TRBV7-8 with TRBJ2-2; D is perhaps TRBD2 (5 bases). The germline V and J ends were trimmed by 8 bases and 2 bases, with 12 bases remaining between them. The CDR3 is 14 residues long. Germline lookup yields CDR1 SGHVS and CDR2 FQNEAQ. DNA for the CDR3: TGTGCCAGCCCCAGACGGGAAAACACCGGGGAGCTGTTTTTT. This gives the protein CASPRRENTGELFF.

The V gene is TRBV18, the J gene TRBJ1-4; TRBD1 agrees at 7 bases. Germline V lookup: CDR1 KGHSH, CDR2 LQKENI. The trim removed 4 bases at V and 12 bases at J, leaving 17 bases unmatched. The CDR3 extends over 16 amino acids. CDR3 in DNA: TGTGCCAGCTCACTCATCCCAGACAGGGATGCTGAGGAACTGTTTTTT. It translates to CASSLIPDRDAEELFF.

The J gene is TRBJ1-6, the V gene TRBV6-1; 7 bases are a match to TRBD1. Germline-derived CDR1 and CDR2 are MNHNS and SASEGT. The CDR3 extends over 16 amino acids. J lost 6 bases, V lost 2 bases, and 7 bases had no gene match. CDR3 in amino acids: CASSELVGQRNSPLHF. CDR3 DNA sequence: TGTGCCAGCAGTGAATTGGTGGGACAGCGTAATTCACCCCTCCACTTT.

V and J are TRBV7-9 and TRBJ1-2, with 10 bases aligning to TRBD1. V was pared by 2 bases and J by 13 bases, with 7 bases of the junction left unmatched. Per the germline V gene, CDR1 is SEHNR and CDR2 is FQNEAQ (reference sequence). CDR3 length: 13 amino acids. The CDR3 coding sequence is TGTGCCAGCAGCTTATCCGGACAGGGGGACGGCACCTTC. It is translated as CASSLSGQGDGTF.

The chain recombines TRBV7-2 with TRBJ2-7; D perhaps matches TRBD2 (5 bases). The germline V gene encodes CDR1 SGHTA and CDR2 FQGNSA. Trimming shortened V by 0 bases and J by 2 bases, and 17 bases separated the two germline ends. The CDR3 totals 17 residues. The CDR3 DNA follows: TGTGCCAGCAGCTTAGCTACAATTTCGAGCGGTGCCTACGAGCAGTACTTC. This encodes CASSLATISSGAYEQYF.

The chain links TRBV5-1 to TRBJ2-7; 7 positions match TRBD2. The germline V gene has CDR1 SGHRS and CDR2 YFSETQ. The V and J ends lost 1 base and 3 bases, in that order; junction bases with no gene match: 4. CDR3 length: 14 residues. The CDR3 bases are TGCGCCAGCAGCTTGTCGCTAGCGGACTACGAGCAGTACTTC. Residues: CASSLSLADYEQYF.

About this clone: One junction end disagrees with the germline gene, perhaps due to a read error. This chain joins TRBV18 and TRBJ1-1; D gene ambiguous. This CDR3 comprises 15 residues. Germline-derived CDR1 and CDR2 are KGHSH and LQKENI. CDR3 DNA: TGTGCCAGTTCACTGTGGCCCTCCGGGGATACTGAAGCTTTCTTT. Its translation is CASSLWPSGDTEAFF.

CDR3 nucleotide sequence: TGTGCCAGCAGTTTATACGGGCGAACAGGACGCTACGAGCAGTACTTC. Translating it yields CASSLYGRTGRYEQYF. The gene calls are TRBV28 and TRBJ2-7, with D perhaps matching TRBD1 (5 bases). From germline, CDR1 is MDHEN and CDR2 SYDVKM. Between the trimmed V and J ends, which lost 1 base and 3 bases, there was a span of 16 bases. This CDR3 spans 16 amino acids.

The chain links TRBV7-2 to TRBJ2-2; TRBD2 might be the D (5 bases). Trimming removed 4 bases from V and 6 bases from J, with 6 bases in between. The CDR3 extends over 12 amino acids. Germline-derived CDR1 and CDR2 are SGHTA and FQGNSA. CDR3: CASSSDSGELFF. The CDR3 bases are TGTGCCAGCAGCTCGGACTCCGGGGAGCTGTTTTTT.

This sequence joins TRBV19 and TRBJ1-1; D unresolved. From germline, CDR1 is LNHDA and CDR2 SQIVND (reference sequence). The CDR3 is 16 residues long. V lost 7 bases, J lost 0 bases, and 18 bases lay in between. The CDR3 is CASIGRVNGVNTEAFF. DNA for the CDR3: TGTGCCAGTATCGGAAGGGTAAACGGGGTGAACACTGAAGCTTTCTTT.

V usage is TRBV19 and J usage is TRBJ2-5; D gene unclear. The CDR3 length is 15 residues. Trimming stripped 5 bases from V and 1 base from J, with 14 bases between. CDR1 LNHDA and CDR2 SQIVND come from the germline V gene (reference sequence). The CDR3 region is CASSAMSALQETQYF. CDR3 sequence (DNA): TGTGCCAGTAGTGCGATGTCAGCGCTCCAAGAGACCCAGTACTTC.

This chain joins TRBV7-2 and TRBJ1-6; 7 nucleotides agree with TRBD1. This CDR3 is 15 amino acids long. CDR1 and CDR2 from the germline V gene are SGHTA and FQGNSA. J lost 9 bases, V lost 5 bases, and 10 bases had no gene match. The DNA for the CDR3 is TGTGCCAGCAGCCCCGAGACAGGGTTAGGTTCACCCCTCCACTTT. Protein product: CASSPETGLGSPLHF.

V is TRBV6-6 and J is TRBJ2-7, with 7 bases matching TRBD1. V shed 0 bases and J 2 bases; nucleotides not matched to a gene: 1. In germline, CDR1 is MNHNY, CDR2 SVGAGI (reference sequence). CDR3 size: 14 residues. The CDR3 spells CASSYSRGPYEQYF. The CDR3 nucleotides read TGTGCCAGCAGTTACTCGAGGGGGCCCTACGAGCAGTACTTC.

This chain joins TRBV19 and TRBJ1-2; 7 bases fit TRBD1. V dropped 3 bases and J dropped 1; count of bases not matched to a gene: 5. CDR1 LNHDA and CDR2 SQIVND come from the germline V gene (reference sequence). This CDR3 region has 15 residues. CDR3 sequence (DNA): TGTGCCAGTAGTATCCAGACAGGGAGTAACTATGGCTACACCTTC. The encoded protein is CASSIQTGSNYGYTF.

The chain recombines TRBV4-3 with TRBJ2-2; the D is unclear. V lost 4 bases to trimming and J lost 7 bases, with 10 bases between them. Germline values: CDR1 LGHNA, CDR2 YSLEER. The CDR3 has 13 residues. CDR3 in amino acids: CASSPAPSGELFF. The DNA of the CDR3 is TGCGCCAGCAGCCCCGCCCCCAGCGGGGAGCTGTTTTTT.

The CDR3 loop is CARPGRGTENSPLHF. The CDR3 DNA is TGTGCCAGACCCGGGCGCGGGACAGAGAATTCACCCCTCCACTTT. The J gene is TRBJ1-6, the V gene TRBV7-3, with 7 nucleotides matching TRBD1. The CDR3 has 15 residues. CDR1 is SGHTA, CDR2 FQGTGA, per germline. J lost 7 bases, V lost 9 bases, and 12 bases had no gene match. The entire variable domain, with the rest obtained from reference TRBV7-3 and TRBJ1-6, is as follows: GAGVSQTPSNKVTEKGKYVELRCDPISGHTALYWYRQSLGQGPEFLIYFQGTGAADDSGLPNDRFFAVRPEGSVSTLKIQRTERGDSAVYLCARPGRGTENSPLHFGNGTRLTVT.

In DNA, the CDR3 is TGTGCCAGCAGTATTCTCCCGTTCAACACTGAAGCTTTCTTT. This encodes CASSILPFNTEAFF. V is TRBV27 and J is TRBJ1-1; D unresolved. From germline, CDR1 is MNHEY and CDR2 SMNVEV (reference sequence). The CDR3 has 14 amino acids. V gave up 5 bases and J gave up 2 bases, with 12 bases separating them.

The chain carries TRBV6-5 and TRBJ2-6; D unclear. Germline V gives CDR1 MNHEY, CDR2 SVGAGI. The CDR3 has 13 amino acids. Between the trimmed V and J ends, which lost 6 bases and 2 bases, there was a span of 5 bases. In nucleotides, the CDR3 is TGTGCCAGCAGGGCAGCTGGGGCCAACGTCCTGACTTTC. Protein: CASRAAGANVLTF.

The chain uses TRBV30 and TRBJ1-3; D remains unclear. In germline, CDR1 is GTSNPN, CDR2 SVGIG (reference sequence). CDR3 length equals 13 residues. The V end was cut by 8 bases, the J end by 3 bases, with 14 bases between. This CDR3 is CARGLQGGNTIYF. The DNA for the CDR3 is TGTGCCCGCGGGCTTCAAGGTGGAAACACCATATATTTT.

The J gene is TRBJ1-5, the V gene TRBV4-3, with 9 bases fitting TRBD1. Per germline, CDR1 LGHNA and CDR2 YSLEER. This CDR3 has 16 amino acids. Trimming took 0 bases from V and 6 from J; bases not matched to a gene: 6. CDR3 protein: CASSQEWDRESQPQHF. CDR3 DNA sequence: TGCGCCAGCAGCCAAGAATGGGACAGGGAGAGTCAGCCCCAGCATTTT.